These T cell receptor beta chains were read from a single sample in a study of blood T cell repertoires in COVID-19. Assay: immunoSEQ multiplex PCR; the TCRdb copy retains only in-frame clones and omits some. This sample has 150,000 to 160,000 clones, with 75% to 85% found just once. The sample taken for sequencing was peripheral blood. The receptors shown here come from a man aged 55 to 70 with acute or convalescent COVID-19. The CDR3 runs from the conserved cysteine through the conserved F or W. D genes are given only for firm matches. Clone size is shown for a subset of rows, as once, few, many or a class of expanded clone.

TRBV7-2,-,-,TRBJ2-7,CASSLATATYEQYF,TGTGCCAGCAGCTTAGCCACAGCAACCTACGAGCAGTACTTC
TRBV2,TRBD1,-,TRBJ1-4,CASSGQGIGEKLFF,TGTGCCAGCAGTGGACAGGGCATCGGTGAAAAACTGTTTTTT
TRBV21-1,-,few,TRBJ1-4,CASTRDCSNEKLFF,TGTGCCAGCACGAGAGATTGTTCCAATGAAAAACTGTTTTTT
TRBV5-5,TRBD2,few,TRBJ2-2,CASSPQGLAASAGELFF,TGTGCCAGCAGCCCCCAGGGACTAGCGGCTTCAGCGGGGGAGCTGTTTTTT
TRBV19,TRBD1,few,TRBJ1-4,CASSDRGGGEKLFF,TGTGCCAGTAGCGACAGGGGAGGCGGTGAAAAACTGTTTTTT
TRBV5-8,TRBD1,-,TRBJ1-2,CASSRRGDYGYTF,TGTGCCAGCAGTCGCAGGGGGGACTATGGCTACACCTTC
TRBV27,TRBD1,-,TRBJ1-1,CASRRRGRNTEAFF,TGTGCCAGCAGACGCAGGGGGCGCAACACTGAAGCTTTCTTT
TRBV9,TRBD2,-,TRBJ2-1,CASSVEGWSSGGRGNEQFF,TGTGCCAGCAGCGTAGAGGGTTGGAGTAGCGGGGGTAGGGGGAATGAGCAGTTCTTC
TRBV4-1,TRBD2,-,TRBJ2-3,CASSPGLADRPGTQYF,TGCGCCAGCAGCCCGGGACTAGCGGACCGTCCCGGGACGCAGTATTTT
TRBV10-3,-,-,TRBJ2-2,CATGDKLTGELFF,TGTGCCACCGGGGACAAACTAACCGGGGAGCTGTTTTTT
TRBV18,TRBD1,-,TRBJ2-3,CASSPVLGQGTDTQYF,TGTGCCAGCTCCCCTGTATTGGGACAGGGGACAGATACGCAGTATTTT
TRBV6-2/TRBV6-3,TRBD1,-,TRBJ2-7,CASSYKFIGQGLYEQYF,TGTGCCAGCAGTTACAAGTTTATCGGACAGGGGCTCTACGAGCAGTACTTC
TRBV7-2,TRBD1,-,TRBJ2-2,CANTPPGQGGTGELFF,TGTGCCAACACCCCACCGGGACAGGGGGGCACCGGGGAGCTGTTTTTT
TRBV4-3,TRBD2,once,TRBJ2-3,CASSQRGAGGTDTQYF,TGCGCCAGCAGCCAAAGAGGGGCGGGGGGCACAGATACGCAGTATTTT
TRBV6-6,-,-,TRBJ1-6,CASSYKQGEYNSPLHF,TGTGCCAGCAGTTACAAACAGGGAGAATACAATTCACCCCTCCACTTT
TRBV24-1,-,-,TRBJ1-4,CAILDRTNEKLFF,TGTGCCATACTGGACAGAACTAATGAAAAACTGTTTTTT
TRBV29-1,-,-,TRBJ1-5,CSAATQGSSQPQHF,TGCAGCGCCGCAACTCAGGGTTCCAGTCAGCCCCAGCATTTT
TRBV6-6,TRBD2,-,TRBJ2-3,CASSGTSGTDTQYF,TGTGCCAGCAGCGGGACTAGCGGAACAGATACGCAGTATTTT
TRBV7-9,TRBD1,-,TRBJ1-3,CASSLEGTGVGNTIYF,TGTGCCAGCAGCTTAGAAGGGACAGGGGTCGGAAACACCATATATTTT
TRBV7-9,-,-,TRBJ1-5,CASSLYRDSGFGQPQHF,TGTGCCAGCAGCTTGTACCGGGACTCAGGCTTCGGTCAGCCCCAGCATTTT
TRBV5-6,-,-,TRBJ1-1,CASSLAGGTTEAFF,TGTGCCAGCAGCTTGGCCGGGGGGACCACTGAAGCTTTCTTT
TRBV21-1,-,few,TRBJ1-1,CASRSGSGVMNTEAFF,TGTGCCAGCCGGTCGGGGTCGGGGGTTATGAACACTGAAGCTTTCTTT
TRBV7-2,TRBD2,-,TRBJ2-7,CASSLTSGSLYEQYF,TGTGCCAGCAGCTTAACTAGCGGAAGCCTCTACGAGCAGTACTTC
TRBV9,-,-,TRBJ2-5,CAMGTPPNQETQYF,TGTGCCATGGGGACTCCCCCTAACCAAGAGACCCAGTACTTC
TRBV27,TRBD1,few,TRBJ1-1,CASHMDRVNTEAFF,TGTGCCAGCCACATGGACAGGGTGAACACTGAAGCTTTCTTT
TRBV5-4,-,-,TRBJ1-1,CASSPPGGVTEAFF,TGTGCCAGCAGCCCACCGGGGGGGGTCACTGAAGCTTTCTTT
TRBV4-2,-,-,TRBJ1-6,CASSRGTEPLHF,TGTGCCAGCAGCCGCGGGACGGAACCCCTCCACTTT
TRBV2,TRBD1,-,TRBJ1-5,CASRPEGASNQPQHF,TGTGCCAGCAGACCCGAGGGGGCTAGCAATCAGCCCCAGCATTTT
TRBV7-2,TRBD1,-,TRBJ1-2,CASSSGSDREDGYTF,TGTGCCAGCAGCTCAGGATCCGACAGGGAGGACGGCTACACCTTC
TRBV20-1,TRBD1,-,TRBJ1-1,CSAREPGGAFF,TGCAGTGCTAGAGAACCAGGGGGAGCTTTCTTT
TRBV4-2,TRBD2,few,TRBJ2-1,CASSQEGGGVYNEQFF,TGTGCCAGCAGCCAAGAAGGCGGGGGGGTTTACAATGAGCAGTTCTTC
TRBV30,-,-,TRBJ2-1,CAWTRANYNEQFF,TGTGCCTGGACCCGCGCAAACTACAATGAGCAGTTCTTC
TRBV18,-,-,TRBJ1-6,CASSPGGGPLHF,TGTGCCAGCTCACCGGGGGGTGGACCCCTCCACTTT
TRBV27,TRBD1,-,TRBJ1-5,CASRPDRVASEPQHF,TGTGCCAGCAGACCGGACAGGGTCGCTTCGGAGCCCCAGCATTTT
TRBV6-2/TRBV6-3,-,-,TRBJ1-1,CASSYGPEGHTEAFF,TGTGCCAGCAGTTATGGCCCCGAGGGTCACACTGAAGCTTTCTTT
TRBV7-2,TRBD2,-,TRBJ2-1,CASSPQASGSFHEQFF,TGTGCCAGCAGCCCACAGGCCAGCGGGAGCTTCCATGAGCAGTTCTTC
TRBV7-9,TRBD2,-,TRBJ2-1,CASSLAGAGGYNEQFF,TGTGCCAGCAGCTTAGCTGGCGCGGGGGGGTACAATGAGCAGTTCTTC
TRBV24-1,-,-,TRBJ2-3,CATSSGASGIDTQYF,TGTGCCACCAGCTCGGGGGCCAGCGGGATAGATACGCAGTATTTT
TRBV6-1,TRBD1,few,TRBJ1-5,CASSESGGNQPQHF,TGTGCCAGCAGTGAATCAGGGGGTAATCAGCCCCAGCATTTT
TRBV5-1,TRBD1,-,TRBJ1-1,CASSSGQASTEAFF,TGCGCCAGCAGCTCCGGACAGGCTTCCACTGAAGCTTTCTTT
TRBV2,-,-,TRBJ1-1,CASSDPVRNTEAFF,TGTGCCAGCAGTGATCCCGTCCGGAACACTGAAGCTTTCTTT
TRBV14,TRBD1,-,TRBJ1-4,CASSPPGDRASEKLFF,TGTGCCAGCAGCCCACCCGGGGACAGGGCGAGTGAAAAACTGTTTTTT
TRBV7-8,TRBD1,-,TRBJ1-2,CASSPGAGGGGYTF,TGTGCCAGCAGCCCAGGAGCGGGAGGGGGCGGCTACACCTTC
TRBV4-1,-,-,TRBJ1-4,CASSSDPGDSEKLFF,TGCGCCAGCAGCTCAGACCCAGGGGATAGTGAAAAACTGTTTTTT
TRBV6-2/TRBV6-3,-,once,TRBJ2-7,CASSSYGSDLLRVQYF,TGTGCCAGCAGTTCATATGGGTCGGACTTGCTCCGGGTGCAGTACTTC
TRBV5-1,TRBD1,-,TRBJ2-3,CASSTSGTGGPDTQYF,TGCGCCAGCAGCACCTCCGGGACAGGGGGCCCAGATACGCAGTATTTT
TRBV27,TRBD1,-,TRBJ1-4,CASSLGTGANEKLFF,TGTGCCAGCAGCCTTGGGACAGGAGCTAATGAAAAACTGTTTTTT
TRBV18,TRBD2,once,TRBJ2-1,CASSPGLGNEQFF,TGTGCCAGCTCACCGGGACTAGGCAATGAGCAGTTCTTC
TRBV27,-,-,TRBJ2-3,CASRGAGAGDTQYF,TGTGCCAGCAGAGGGGCGGGGGCAGGAGATACGCAGTATTTT
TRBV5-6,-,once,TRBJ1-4,CASSQMGKLFF,TGTGCCAGCAGCCAGATGGGCAAACTGTTTTTT